This T cell receptor (beta chain) was obtained from a study of long-term antiretroviral therapy in people with HIV. Researchers report immunoSEQ v3.0 was run at survey level. The study targeted about 40,000-55,000 T-cell genomes per sample in sequencing. Method: immunoSEQ multiplex PCR; TCRdb's copy keeps in-frame clones and lacks some. This repertoire shows 25,000 to 35,000 clones, roughly 84% found once; its top ten account for around 4.9%. Deletions cut 3 bases from V and 5 bases from J, with 23 bases between. Germline CDR1 and CDR2: ENHRY and SYGVKD. The CDR3 runs to 18 residues. This clone was seen more than once but under ten times. Antigen unknown. Study-level findings and limits: Clones that had undergone expansion before ART prevailed in the repertoire throughout all time points. Blood collection from about 2003 to 2018 possibly occurred under older ART regimens. HIV repertoires had narrower CDR3 length ranges than controls.

The J gene is TRBJ1-5, the V gene TRBV10-3; D not resolved. The receptor was derived from a woman in her 30s with HIV. This specimen was unsorted PBMCs, taken 0.8 years after starting antiretroviral therapy. The CDR3 sequence is CAISEGRIFSRGDQPQHF. CDR3 DNA sequence: TGTGCCATCAGTGAAGGGAGGATTTTTTCCCGGGGAGATCAGCCCCAGCATTTT.